Reported below is one TCR beta chain. Per the germline V gene, CDR1 is SQVTM and CDR2 is ANQGSEA. The CDR3 spans 12 residues. V was clipped by 7 bases and J by 7 bases; unmatched bases: 6. This entry comes from a study of blood T cell repertoires in COVID-19. In the study overall: In each case, the material was cDNA or gDNA derived from T cells, B-cell-depleted T cells, or PBMCs.

Here immunoSEQ multiplex PCR was the method, and the copy in TCRdb shows in-frame clones only, minus some. Among fewer than 350,000 clones listed, around 88% were seen once. J is TRBJ1-1 and V is TRBV29-1; 10 bases agree with TRBD1. The source material was peripheral blood. The source of this sequence is a woman between 25 and 40 years old with COVID-19, enrolled during active disease. The DNA for the CDR3 is TGCAGCGCCCGAGGGACAGGGGATGAAGCTTTCTTT. Amino acids: CSARGTGDEAFF.